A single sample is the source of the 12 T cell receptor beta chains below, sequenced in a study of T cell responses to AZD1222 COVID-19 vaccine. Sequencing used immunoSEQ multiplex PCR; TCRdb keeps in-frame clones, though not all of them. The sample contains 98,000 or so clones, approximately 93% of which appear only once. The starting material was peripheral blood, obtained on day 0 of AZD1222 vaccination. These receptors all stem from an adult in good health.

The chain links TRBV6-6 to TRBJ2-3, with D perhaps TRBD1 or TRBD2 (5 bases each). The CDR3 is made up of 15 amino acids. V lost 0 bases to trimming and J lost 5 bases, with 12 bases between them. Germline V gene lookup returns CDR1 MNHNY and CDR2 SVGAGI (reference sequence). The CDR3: CASSYSRGRGDTQYF. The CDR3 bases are TGTGCCAGCAGTTACTCGAGGGGTAGGGGAGATACGCAGTATTTT.

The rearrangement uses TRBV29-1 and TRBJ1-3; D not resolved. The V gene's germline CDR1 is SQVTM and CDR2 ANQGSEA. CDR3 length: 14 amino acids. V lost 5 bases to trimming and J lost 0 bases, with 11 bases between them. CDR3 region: CSVSRDRSGNTIYF. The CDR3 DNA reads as TGCAGCGTTTCTAGGGATCGCTCTGGAAACACCATATATTTT.

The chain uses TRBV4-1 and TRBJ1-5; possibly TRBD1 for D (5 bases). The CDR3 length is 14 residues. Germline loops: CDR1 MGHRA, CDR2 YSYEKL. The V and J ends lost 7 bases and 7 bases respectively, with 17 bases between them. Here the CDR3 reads CASNPGTGGQPQHF. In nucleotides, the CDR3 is TGCGCCAGCAACCCCGGGACGGGTGGGCAGCCCCAGCATTTT.

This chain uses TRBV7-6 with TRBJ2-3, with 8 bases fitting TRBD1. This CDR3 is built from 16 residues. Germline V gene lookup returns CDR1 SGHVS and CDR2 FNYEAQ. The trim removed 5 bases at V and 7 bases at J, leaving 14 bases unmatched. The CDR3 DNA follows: TGTGCCAGCAGCCTCGAGCTGGGCCAGGGGGCTAATACGCAGTATTTT. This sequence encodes CASSLELGQGANTQYF.

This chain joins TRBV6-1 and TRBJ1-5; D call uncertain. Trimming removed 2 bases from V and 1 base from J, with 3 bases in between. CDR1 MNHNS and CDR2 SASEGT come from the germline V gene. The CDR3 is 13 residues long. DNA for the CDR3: TGTGCCAGCAGTGAACTGAGCAATCAGCCCCAGCATTTT. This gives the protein CASSELSNQPQHF.

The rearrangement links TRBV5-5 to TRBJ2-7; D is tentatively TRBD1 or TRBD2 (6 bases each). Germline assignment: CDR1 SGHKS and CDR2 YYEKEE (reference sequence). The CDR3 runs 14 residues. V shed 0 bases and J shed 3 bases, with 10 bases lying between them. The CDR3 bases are TGTGCCAGCAGCTTGGTCGGGGGCCGCTACGAGCAGTACTTC. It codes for CASSLVGGRYEQYF.

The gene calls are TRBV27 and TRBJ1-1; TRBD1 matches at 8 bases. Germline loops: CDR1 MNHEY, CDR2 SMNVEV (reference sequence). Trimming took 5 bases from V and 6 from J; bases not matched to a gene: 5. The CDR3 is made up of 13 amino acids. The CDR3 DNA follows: TGTGCCAGCAGTGGACAGGGTCGCGCTGAAGCTTTCTTT. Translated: CASSGQGRAEAFF.

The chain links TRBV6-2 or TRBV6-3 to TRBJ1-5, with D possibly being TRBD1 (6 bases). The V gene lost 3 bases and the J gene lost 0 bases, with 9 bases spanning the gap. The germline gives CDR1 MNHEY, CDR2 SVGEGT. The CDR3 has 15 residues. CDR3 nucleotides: TGTGCCAGCAGTTATGGGGGGGCTAGCAATCAGCCCCAGCATTTT. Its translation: CASSYGGASNQPQHF.

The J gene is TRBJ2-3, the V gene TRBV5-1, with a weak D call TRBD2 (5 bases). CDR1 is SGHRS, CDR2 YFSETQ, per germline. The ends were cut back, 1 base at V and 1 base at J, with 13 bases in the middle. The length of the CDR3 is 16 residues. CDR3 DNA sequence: TGCGCCAGCAGCTTGACCCTGAGGGCCCGCACAGATACGCAGTATTTT. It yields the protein CASSLTLRARTDTQYF.

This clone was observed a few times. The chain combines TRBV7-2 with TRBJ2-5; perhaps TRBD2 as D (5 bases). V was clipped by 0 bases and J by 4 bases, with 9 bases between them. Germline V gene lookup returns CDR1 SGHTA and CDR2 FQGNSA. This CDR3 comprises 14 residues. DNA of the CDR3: TGTGCCAGCAGCTTAGCCTGGGAGAGAGAGACCCAGTACTTC. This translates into CASSLAWERETQYF.

The CDR3 region is CASSQDMGAGTVNEQFF. The CDR3 DNA sequence: TGTGCCAGCAGCCAAGATATGGGGGCGGGGACTGTCAATGAGCAGTTCTTC. The chain uses TRBV3-1 (or the pseudogene TRBV3-2) and TRBJ2-1; D assignment may be TRBD1 or TRBD2 (6 bases each). The V and J ends lost 0 bases and 6 bases respectively, with 18 bases between them. The CDR3 contains 17 residues. Germline V gene sequence: CDR1 LGHDT, CDR2 YNNKEL (reference sequence).

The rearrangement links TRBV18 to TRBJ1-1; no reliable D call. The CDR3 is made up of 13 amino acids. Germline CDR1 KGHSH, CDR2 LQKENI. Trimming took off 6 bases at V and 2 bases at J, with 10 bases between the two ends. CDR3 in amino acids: CASSLNFNTEAFF. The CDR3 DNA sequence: TGTGCCAGCTCGCTTAATTTCAACACTGAAGCTTTCTTT.